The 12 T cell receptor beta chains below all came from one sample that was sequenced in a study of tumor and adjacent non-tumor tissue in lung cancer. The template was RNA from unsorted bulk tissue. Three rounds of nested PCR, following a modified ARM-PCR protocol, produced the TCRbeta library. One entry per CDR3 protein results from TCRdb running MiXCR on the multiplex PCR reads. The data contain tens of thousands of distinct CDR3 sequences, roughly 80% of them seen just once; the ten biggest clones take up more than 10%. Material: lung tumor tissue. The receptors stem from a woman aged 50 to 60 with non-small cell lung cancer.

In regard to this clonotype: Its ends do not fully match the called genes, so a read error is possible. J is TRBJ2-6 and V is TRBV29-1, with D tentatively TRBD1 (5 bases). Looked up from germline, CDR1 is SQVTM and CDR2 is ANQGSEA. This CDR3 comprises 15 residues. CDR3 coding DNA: TGCAGCGTTATTGCAGCGAGCTCTGGGGCCAATGTCCTGAGTTTC. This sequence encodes CSVIAASSGANVLSF.

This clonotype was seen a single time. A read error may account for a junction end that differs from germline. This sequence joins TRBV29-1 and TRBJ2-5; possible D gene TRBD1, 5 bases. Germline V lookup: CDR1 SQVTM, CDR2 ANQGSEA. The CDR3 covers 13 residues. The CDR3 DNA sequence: TGCAGCGTTGAATGCGACAGCCAAGAGACCCAGTATTTC. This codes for CSVECDSQETQYF.

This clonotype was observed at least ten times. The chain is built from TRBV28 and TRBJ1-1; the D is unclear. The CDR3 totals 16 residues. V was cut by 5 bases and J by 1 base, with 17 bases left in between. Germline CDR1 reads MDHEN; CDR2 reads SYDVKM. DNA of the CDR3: TGTGCCAGCAGTGCCTCTACGGGGTCTGCGAACACTGAAGCTTTCTTT. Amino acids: CASSASTGSANTEAFF.

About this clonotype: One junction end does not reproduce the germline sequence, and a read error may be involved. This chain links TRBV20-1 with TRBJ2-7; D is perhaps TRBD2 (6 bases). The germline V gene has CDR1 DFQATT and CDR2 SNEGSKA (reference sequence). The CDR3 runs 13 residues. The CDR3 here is CNASGADYYEQYF. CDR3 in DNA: TGCAATGCTAGTGGAGCGGACTACTACGAGCAGTACTTC.

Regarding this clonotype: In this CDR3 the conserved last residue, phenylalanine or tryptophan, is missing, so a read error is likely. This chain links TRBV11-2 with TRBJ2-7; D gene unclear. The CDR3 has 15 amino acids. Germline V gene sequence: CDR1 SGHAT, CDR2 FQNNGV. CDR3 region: CANSLSPSPSYEQYL. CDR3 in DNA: TGTGCCAACAGCTTATCTCCGAGTCCCTCCTACGAGCAGTACCTA.

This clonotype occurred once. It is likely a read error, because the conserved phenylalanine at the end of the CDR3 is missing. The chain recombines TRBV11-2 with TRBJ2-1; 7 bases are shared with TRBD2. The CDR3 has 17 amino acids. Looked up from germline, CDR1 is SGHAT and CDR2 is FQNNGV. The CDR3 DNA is TGTGCCAACACCCCAGAGGGCGGGGGAAGCTCCTACTATGAGCAGTTCTTA. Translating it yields CANTPEGGGSSYYEQFL.

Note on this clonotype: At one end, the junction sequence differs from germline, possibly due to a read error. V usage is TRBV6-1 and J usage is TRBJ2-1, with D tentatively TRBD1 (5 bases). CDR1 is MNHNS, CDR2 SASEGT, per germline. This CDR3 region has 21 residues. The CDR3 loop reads CASIERRLDFLLSTAYNAQFF. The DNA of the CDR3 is TGTGCCAGCATTGAGCGCCGGTTAGACTTCTTACTCTCGACAGCCTACAATGCGCAGTTCTTC.

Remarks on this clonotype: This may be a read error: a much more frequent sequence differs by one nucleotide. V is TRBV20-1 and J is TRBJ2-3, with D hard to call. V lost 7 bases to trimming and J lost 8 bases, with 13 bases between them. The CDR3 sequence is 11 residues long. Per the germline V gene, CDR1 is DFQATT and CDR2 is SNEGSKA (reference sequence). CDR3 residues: CSVRWDPTQYF. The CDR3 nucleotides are TGCAGTGTGAGGTGGGATCCTACGCAGTATTTT.

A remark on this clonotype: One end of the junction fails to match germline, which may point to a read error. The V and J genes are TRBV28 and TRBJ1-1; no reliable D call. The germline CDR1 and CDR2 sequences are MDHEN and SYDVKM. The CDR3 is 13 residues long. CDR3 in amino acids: CVSSREGNTEAFF. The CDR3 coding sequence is TGTGTCAGCAGTCGGGAAGGGAACACTGAAGCTTTCTTT.

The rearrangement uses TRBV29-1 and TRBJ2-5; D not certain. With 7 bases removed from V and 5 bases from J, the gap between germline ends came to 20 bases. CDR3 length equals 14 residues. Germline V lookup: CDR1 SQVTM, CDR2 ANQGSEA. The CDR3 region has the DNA TGCAGCGATGTTGTTGGGGTAGGTTGGGAGACCCAGTACTTC. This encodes CSDVVGVGWETQYF.

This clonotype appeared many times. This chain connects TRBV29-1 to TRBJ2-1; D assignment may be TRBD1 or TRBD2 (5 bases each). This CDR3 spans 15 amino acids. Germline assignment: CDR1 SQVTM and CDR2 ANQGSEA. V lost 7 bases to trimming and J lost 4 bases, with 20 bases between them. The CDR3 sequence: CSAPNDGTDYNEQFF. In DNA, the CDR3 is TGCAGCGCACCAAATGACGGGACGGATTACAATGAGCAGTTCTTC.

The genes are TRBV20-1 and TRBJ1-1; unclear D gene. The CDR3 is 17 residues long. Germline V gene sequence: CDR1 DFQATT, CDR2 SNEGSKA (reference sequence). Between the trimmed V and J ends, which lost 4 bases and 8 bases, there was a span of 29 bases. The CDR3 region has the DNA TGCAGTGCTATCACTAATTTACAAGGTAGAAAAGGGAAAGAAGCTTTCTTT. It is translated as CSAITNLQGRKGKEAFF.